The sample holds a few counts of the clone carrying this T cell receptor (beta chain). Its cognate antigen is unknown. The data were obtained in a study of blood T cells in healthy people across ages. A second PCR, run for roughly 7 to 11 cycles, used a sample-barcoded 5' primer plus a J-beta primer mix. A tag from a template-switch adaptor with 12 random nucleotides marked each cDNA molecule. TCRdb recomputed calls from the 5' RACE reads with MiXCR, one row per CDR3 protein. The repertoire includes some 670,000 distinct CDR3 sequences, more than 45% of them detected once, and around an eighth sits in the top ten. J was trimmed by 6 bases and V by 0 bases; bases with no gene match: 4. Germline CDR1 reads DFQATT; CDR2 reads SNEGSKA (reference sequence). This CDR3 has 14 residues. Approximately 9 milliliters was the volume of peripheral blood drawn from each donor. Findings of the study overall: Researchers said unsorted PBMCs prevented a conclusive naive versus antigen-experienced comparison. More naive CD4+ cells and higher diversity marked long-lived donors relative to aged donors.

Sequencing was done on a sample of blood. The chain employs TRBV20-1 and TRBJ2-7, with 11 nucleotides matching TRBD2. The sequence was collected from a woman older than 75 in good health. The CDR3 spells CSARESSGRGEQYF. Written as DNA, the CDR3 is TGCAGTGCTAGAGAGAGTAGCGGGAGGGGCGAGCAGTACTTC.